This T cell receptor beta chain is from a study of cytotoxic CD8 clonotypes in ibrutinib-treated CLL. Study information: Researchers reported under twelve relapsed/refractory and 15 treatment-naive patients, around 17 of them IGHV unmutated. Results showed some 25 partial and 2 complete responses; following median 68 months, about 15 remained remitted, roughly 12 advanced.

As regards this clone: What it recognizes is unknown.

Study-wide findings and caveats: Clonality went up at ibrutinib response and then declined back toward baseline at progression. Exceeding age-matched healthy donors, baseline clonality also tracked the counts of circulating CD8+ T cells.

The junction had 6 bases not matched to a gene; V was cut back by 6 bases and J by 0 bases. The CDR3 runs 16 residues. The V gene's germline CDR1 is MNHNY and CDR2 SVGAGI (reference sequence). Clones were read by immunoSEQ multiplex PCR, and TCRdb kept only the in-frame ones, dropping some. The sample holds roughly 49,000 clones, around four fifths seen once. The sequences come from PBMCs, collected after 24 months of ibrutinib treatment. This clonotype was obtained from a human donor with chronic lymphocytic leukemia. The chain employs TRBV6-6 and TRBJ2-7, with 12 bases aligning to TRBD2. The CDR3 region has the DNA TGTGCCAGCAGGCTAGCGGGAGGGCTCCACTCCTACGAGCAGTACTTC. Its protein is CASRLAGGLHSYEQYF.